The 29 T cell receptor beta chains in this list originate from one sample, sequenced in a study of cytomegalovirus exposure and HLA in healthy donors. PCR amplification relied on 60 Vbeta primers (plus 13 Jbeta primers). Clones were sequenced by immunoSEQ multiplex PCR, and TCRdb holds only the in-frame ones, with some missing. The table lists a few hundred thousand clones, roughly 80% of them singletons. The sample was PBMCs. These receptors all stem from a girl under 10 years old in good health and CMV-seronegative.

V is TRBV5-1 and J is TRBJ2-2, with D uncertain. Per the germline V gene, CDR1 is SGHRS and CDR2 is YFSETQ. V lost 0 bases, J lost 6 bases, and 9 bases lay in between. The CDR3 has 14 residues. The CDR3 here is CASSLGSDAGELFF. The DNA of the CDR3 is TGCGCCAGCAGCTTGGGGAGCGATGCCGGGGAGCTGTTTTTT. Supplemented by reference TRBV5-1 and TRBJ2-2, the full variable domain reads KAGVTQTPRYLIKTRGQQVTLSCSPISGHRSVSWYQQTPGQGLQFLFEYFSETQRNKGNFPGRFSGRQFSNSRSEMNVSTLELGDSALYLCASSLGSDAGELFFGEGSRLTVL.

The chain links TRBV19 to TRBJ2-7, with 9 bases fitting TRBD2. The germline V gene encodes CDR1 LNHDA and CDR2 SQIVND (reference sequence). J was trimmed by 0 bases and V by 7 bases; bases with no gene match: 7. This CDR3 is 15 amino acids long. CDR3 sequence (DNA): TGTGCCAGTACCCCAAGCGGGAGGAGCTCCTACGAGCAGTACTTC. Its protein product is CASTPSGRSSYEQYF.

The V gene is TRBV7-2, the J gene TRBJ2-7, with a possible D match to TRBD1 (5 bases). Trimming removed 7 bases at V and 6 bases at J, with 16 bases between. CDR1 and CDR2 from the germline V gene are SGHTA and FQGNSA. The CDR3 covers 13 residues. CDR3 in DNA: TGTGCCAGCACTCCAGGGATGTTTGGCGAGCAGTACTTC. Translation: CASTPGMFGEQYF.

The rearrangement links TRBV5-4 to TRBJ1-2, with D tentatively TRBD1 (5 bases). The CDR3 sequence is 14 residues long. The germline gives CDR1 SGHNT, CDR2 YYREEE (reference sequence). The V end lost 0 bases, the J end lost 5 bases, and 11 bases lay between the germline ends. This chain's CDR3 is CASSLGAGDYGYTF. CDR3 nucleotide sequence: TGTGCCAGCAGCTTGGGAGCGGGGGATTATGGCTACACCTTC.

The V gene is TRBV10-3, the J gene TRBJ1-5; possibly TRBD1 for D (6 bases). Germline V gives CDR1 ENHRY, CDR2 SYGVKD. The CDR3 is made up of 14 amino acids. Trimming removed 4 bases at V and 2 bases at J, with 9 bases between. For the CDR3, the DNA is TGTGCCATCAGTGTAGGGGGAGGCAATCAGCCCCAGCATTTT. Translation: CAISVGGGNQPQHF.

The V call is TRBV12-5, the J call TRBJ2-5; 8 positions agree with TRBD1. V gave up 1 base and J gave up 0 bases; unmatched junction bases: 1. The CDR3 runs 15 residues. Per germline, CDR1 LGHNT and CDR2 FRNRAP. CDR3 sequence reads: CASGLGGQDQETQYF. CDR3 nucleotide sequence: TGTGCTAGTGGTTTGGGGGGACAGGACCAAGAGACCCAGTACTTC.

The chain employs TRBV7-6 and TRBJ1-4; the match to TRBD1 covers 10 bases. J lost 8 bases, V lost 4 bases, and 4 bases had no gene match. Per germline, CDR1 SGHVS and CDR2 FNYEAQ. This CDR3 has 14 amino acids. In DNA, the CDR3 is TGTGCCAGCAGCTCCGGGACAGGGGACGAAAAACTGTTTTTT. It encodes CASSSGTGDEKLFF.

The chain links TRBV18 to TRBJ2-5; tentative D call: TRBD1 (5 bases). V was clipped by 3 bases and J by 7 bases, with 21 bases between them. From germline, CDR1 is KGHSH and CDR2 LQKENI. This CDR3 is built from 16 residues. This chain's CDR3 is CASSPAPGLETGTQYF. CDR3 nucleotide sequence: TGTGCCAGCTCACCGGCTCCAGGGTTAGAAACGGGGACCCAGTACTTC.

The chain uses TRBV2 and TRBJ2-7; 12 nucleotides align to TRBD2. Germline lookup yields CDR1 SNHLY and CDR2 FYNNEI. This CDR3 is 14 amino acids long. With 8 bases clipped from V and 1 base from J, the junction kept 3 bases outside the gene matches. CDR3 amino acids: CASGGLAGSYEQYF. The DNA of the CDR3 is TGTGCCAGCGGAGGACTAGCGGGGTCCTACGAGCAGTACTTC.

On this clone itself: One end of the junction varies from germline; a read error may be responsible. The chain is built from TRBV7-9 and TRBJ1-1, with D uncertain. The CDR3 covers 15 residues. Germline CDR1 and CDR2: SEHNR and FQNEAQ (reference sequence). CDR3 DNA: TGTTCCAGCAGCCGAAGTGATCACTCGGTACTAGAAGCTTTCTTT. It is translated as CSSSRSDHSVLEAFF.

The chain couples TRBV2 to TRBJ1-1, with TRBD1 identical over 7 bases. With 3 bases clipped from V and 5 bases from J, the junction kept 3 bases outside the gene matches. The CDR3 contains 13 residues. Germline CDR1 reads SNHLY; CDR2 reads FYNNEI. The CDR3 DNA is TGTGCCAGCAGTGACCCAGGGGGGACTGAAGCTTTCTTT. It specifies CASSDPGGTEAFF.

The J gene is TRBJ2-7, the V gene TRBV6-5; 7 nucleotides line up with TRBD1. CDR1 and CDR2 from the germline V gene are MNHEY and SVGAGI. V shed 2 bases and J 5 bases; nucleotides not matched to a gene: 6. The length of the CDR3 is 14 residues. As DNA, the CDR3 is TGTGCCAGCAGTTACAGGGGGCTGGTGAACGAGCAGTACTTC. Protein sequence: CASSYRGLVNEQYF.

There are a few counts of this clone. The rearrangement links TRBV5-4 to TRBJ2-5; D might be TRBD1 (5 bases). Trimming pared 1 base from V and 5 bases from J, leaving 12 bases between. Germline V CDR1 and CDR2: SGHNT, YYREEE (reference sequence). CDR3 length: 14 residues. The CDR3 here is CASSLSAGKETQYF. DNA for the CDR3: TGTGCCAGCAGCTTGTCGGCAGGGAAGGAGACCCAGTACTTC.

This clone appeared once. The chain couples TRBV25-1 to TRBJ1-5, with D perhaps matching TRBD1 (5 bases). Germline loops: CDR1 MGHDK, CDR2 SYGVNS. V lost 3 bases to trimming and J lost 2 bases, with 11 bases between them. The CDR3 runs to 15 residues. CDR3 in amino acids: CASSEGGFGNQPQHF. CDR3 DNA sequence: TGTGCCAGCAGTGAGGGGGGGTTTGGCAATCAGCCCCAGCATTTT.

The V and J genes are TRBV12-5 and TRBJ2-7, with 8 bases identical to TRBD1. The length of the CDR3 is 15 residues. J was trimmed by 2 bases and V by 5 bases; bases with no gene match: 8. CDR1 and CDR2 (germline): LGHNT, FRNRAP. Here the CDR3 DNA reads TGTGCTAGTGGTGTGGACAGGGCACCTACCTACGAGCAGTACTTC. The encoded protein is CASGVDRAPTYEQYF.

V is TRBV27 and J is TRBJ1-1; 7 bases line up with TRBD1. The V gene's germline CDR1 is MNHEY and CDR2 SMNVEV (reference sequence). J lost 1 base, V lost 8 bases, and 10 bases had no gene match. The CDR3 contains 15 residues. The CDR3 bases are TGTGCCAGCTGCTATTCCGGGACAGCGAACACTGAAGCTTTCTTT. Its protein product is CASCYSGTANTEAFF.

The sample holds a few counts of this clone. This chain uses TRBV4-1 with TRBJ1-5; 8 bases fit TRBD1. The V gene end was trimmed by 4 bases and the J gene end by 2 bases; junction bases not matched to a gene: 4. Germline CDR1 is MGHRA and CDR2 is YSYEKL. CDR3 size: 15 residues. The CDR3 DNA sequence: TGCGCCAGCAGCCTCATGGGACAGGGCAATCAGCCCCAGCATTTT. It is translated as CASSLMGQGNQPQHF.

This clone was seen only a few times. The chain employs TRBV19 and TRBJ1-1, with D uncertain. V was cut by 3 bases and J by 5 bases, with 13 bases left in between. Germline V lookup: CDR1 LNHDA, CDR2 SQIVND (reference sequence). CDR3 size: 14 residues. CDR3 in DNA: TGTGCCAGTAGTATGGACCCTCGAGGGACTGAAGCTTTCTTT. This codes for CASSMDPRGTEAFF. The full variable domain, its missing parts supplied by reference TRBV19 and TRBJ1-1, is DGGITQSPKYLFRKEGQNVTLSCEQNLNHDAMYWYRQDPGQGLRLIYYSQIVNDFQKGDIAEGYSVSREKKESFPLTVTSAQKNPTAFYLCASSMDPRGTEAFFGQGTRLTVV.

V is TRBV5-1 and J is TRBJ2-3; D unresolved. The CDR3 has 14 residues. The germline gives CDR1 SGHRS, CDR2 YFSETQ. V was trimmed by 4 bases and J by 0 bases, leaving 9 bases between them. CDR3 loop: CASSLHKSTDTQYF. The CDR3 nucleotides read TGCGCCAGCAGCCTGCACAAAAGCACAGATACGCAGTATTTT.

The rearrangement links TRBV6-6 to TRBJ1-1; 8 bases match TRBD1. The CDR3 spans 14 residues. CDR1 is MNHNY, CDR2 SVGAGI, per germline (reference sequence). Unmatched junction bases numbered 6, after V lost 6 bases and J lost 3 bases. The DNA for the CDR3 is TGTGCCAGCAGCAACAGGGGGGGGGACACTGAAGCTTTCTTT. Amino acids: CASSNRGGDTEAFF.

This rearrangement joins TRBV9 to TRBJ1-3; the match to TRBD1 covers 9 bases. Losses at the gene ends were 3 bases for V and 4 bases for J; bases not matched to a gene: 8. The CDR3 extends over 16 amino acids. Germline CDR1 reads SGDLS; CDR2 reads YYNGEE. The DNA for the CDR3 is TGTGCCAGCAGCGCCGAGCCTGGGACAGGGGGAAACACCATATATTTT. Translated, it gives CASSAEPGTGGNTIYF.

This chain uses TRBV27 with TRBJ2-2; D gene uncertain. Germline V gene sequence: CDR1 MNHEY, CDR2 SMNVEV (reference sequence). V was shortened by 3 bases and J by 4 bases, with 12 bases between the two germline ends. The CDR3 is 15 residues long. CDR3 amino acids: CASSLSPQITGELFF. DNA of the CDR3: TGTGCCAGCAGTTTGAGCCCCCAAATCACCGGGGAGCTGTTTTTT.

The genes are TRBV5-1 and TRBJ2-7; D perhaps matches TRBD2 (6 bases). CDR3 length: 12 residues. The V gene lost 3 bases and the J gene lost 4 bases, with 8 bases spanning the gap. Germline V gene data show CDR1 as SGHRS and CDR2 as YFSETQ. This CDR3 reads CASSSGLYEQYF. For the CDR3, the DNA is TGCGCCAGCAGCTCGGGACTTTACGAGCAGTACTTC.

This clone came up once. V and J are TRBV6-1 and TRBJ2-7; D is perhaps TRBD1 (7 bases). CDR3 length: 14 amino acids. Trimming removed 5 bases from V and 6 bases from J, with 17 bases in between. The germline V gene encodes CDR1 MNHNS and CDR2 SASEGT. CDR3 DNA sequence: TGTGCCAGCAGTATTGTTCGGAGGGACAGCGAGCAGTACTTC. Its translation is CASSIVRRDSEQYF.

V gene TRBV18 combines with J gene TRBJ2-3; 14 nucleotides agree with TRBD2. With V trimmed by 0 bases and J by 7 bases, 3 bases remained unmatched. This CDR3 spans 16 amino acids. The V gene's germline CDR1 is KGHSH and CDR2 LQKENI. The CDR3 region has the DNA TGTGCCAGCTCACCACCGGGACTAGCGGGGGTATATACGCAGTATTTT. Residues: CASSPPGLAGVYTQYF.

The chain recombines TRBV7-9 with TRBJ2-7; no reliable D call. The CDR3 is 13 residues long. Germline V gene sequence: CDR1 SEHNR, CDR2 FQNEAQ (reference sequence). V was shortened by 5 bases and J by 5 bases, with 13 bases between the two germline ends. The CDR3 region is CASSPSPPDEQYF. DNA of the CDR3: TGTGCCAGCAGCCCAAGTCCACCGGACGAGCAGTACTTC.

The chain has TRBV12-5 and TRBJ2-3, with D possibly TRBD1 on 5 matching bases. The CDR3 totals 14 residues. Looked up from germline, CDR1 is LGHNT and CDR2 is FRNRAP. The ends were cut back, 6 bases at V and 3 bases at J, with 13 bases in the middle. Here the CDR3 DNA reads TGTGCTAGTGGGAGTGGGAAGGGGACAGATACGCAGTATTTT. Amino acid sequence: CASGSGKGTDTQYF.

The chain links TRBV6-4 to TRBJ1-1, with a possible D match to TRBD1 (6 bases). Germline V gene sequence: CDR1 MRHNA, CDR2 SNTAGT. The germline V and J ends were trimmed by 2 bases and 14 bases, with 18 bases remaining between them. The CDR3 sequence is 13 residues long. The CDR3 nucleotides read TGTGCCAGCAGTGACAAAGCGGGACACTTAAAATTCTTT. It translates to CASSDKAGHLKFF.

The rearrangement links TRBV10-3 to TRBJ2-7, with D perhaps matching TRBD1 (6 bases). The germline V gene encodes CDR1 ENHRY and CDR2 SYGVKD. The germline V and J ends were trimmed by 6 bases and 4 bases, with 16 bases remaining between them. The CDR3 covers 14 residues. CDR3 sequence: CAIRETGTPYEQYF. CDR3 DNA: TGTGCCATCAGGGAAACCGGGACACCGTACGAGCAGTACTTC.